Below, 26 T cell receptor beta chains from the same sample are listed, as sequenced in a study of T cell responses to AZD1222 COVID-19 vaccine. Some clones are missing from TCRdb's copy, which holds only in-frame ones; the method was immunoSEQ multiplex PCR. The sample consists of roughly 130,000 clones, 80% to 95% of them appearing once. Specimen: peripheral blood, collected 28 days after the second AZD1222 dose. Receptor source: an adult who received the AZD1222 COVID-19 vaccine.

V gene TRBV19 combines with J gene TRBJ1-5; D ambiguous. The germline V and J ends were trimmed by 8 bases and 5 bases, with 10 bases remaining between them. Germline CDR1 LNHDA, CDR2 SQIVND (reference sequence). This CDR3 is built from 12 residues. In DNA form, the CDR3 reads TGTGCCAGTTCAATGTTTGATCAGCCCCAGCATTTT. This codes for CASSMFDQPQHF.

The genes are TRBV29-1 and TRBJ1-2, with no clear D. The CDR3 consists of 11 residues. Germline V gene sequence: CDR1 SQVTM, CDR2 ANQGSEA. Deletions cut 1 base from V and 7 bases from J, with 7 bases between. CDR3 in amino acids: CSVEVGSGYTF. CDR3 DNA: TGCAGCGTTGAAGTAGGGAGTGGCTACACCTTC.

This chain links TRBV4-2 with TRBJ1-3, with D unresolved. The germline V gene has CDR1 LGHNA and CDR2 YNFKEQ. This CDR3 contains 14 residues. Trimming pared 8 bases from V and 3 bases from J, leaving 14 bases between. CDR3 in DNA: TGTGCCAGCGGAAGGTGGATGGATGGAAACACCATATATTTT. Protein product: CASGRWMDGNTIYF.

The chain uses TRBV10-3 and TRBJ1-6, with D uncertain. This CDR3 spans 14 amino acids. Germline values: CDR1 ENHRY, CDR2 SYGVKD. V lost 2 bases and J lost 5, with 7 bases in between. Here the CDR3 reads CAISEGRNNSPLHF. In DNA form, the CDR3 reads TGTGCCATCAGTGAGGGACGGAATAATTCACCCCTCCACTTT.

The rearrangement links TRBV25-1 to TRBJ2-3; 9 bases are shared with TRBD1. This CDR3 is built from 15 residues. Germline lookup yields CDR1 MGHDK and CDR2 SYGVNS. V was pared by 6 bases and J by 8 bases, with 12 bases of the junction left unmatched. CDR3 amino acids: CASRAGTGRGATQYF. As DNA, the CDR3 is TGTGCCAGCAGGGCCGGGACAGGGAGAGGGGCTACGCAGTATTTT.

V usage is TRBV28 and J usage is TRBJ2-1; D is unclear. The CDR3 is 11 amino acids. V lost 10 bases and J 7 bases, leaving 11 bases between the germline ends. The germline gives CDR1 MDHEN, CDR2 SYDVKM. The chain's CDR3 is CATGRWNEQFF. CDR3 nucleotides: TGTGCCACCGGGCGTTGGAATGAGCAGTTCTTC.

This clone has a single count. The chain has TRBV6-6 and TRBJ2-3; D remains unclear. Trimming took off 2 bases at V and 6 bases at J, with 9 bases between the two ends. This CDR3 is 13 amino acids long. Germline V gene sequence: CDR1 MNHNY, CDR2 SVGAGI (reference sequence). The DNA of the CDR3 is TGTGCCAGCAGTTACGGTGGTTCCGATACGCAGTATTTT. Amino acid sequence: CASSYGGSDTQYF.

This chain joins TRBV7-2 and TRBJ2-3; no definite D call. V lost 8 bases and J lost 3, with 18 bases in between. Germline CDR1 reads SGHTA; CDR2 reads FQGNSA. CDR3 length: 15 amino acids. CDR3 region: CASVDGQLPTDTQYF. The CDR3 nucleotides are TGTGCCAGCGTTGATGGGCAGCTACCAACAGATACGCAGTATTTT.

The count of this clone is one. V and J are TRBV4-1 and TRBJ2-1; D call uncertain. The CDR3 has 14 amino acids. The V gene lost 1 base and the J gene lost 1 base, with 5 bases spanning the gap. Per the germline V gene, CDR1 is MGHRA and CDR2 is YSYEKL. The CDR3 DNA is TGCGCCAGCAGCCAAGTAGGGTCCTACAATGAGCAGTTCTTC. Its translation: CASSQVGSYNEQFF.

This clone is a singleton in its sample. The chain has TRBV29-1 and TRBJ2-1, with D tentatively TRBD2 (5 bases). The CDR3 is 15 amino acids. V lost 6 bases and J lost 0, with 15 bases in between. Germline assignment: CDR1 SQVTM and CDR2 ANQGSEA. The CDR3 nucleotides read TGCAGCGTCCTCCCTTTTGGGAGCTCCTACAATGAGCAGTTCTTC. As protein: CSVLPFGSSYNEQFF.

This clone was recorded only once. The chain recombines TRBV28 with TRBJ1-5; TRBD1 matches 10 bases. Germline loops: CDR1 MDHEN, CDR2 SYDVKM. The V segment lost 3 bases and the J segment 7 bases; nucleotides outside the gene matches: 3. The CDR3 runs to 14 residues. CDR3 DNA sequence: TGTGCCAGCAGTTTGACAGGGGGCAGGCAGCCCCAGCATTTT. Residues: CASSLTGGRQPQHF.

This clone has only one observation. This chain links TRBV7-2 with TRBJ2-5, with 8 bases lining up with TRBD2. The germline CDR1 and CDR2 sequences are SGHTA and FQGNSA. This CDR3 region has 16 residues. The junction had 13 bases not matched to a gene; V was cut back by 5 bases and J by 5 bases. The CDR3 nucleotides read TGTGCCAGCAGCAATAACCCGCGGGGGGCCGGGGAGACCCAGTACTTC. Its protein is CASSNNPRGAGETQYF.

The gene calls are TRBV14 and TRBJ1-3; 8 bases match TRBD1. Germline trimming cut 3 bases from V and 3 bases from J; bases unmatched to any gene: 7. Germline values: CDR1 SGHDN, CDR2 FVKESK. This CDR3 is 16 amino acids long. This CDR3 reads CASSQETGVVGNTIYF. In DNA form, the CDR3 reads TGTGCCAGCAGCCAGGAGACAGGGGTTGTTGGAAACACCATATATTTT.

V usage is TRBV6-5 and J usage is TRBJ1-4; D is unclear. Trimming removed 0 bases at V and 6 bases at J, with 11 bases between. CDR3 length equals 15 residues. Germline V gene data show CDR1 as MNHEY and CDR2 as SVGAGI. The CDR3 spells CASSYSPTPDEKLFF. The CDR3 bases are TGTGCCAGCAGTTACTCCCCGACACCCGATGAAAAACTGTTTTTT.

The rearrangement uses TRBV27 and TRBJ1-2, with a tentative D call TRBD1 (5 bases). The germline V gene encodes CDR1 MNHEY and CDR2 SMNVEV (reference sequence). The CDR3 is made up of 13 amino acids. V lost 3 bases, J lost 3 bases, and 8 bases lay in between. The CDR3 bases are TGTGCCAGCAGTTTCGGGACGGACTATGGCTACACCTTC. Encoded protein: CASSFGTDYGYTF.

The CDR3 sequence is CASSLGQAEEKLFF. CDR3 nucleotide sequence: TGTGCCAGCTCACTGGGACAGGCTGAAGAAAAACTGTTTTTT. The V call is TRBV18, the J call TRBJ1-4; 8 bases align to TRBD1. There are 14 residues in the CDR3. In germline, CDR1 is KGHSH, CDR2 LQKENI. J gave up 8 bases and V 4 bases, and 6 bases lay outside the gene matches.

The chain recombines TRBV21-1 with TRBJ2-5; TRBD1 was called by the table and not checked on the DNA. TRBV21-1 is a known pseudogene. The CDR3 sequence is 17 residues long. The CDR3 nucleotides are TGTGCCAGCAGCAATTGGTGGCAGACAGAACAGGAAGAGACCCAGTACTTC. Translating gives CASSNWWQTEQEETQYF.

The chain carries TRBV12-3 or TRBV12-4 and TRBJ2-7; 8 nucleotides line up with TRBD1. V trimming: 5 bases; J trimming: 4 bases; junction bases outside the gene matches: 4. This CDR3 is built from 13 residues. The CDR3 bases are TGTGCCAGCAGTATCACAGGGGGTTACGAGCAGTACTTC. This encodes CASSITGGYEQYF.

The J gene is TRBJ2-3, the V gene TRBV2; 9 bases map to TRBD2. The germline V gene encodes CDR1 SNHLY and CDR2 FYNNEI. V was clipped by 4 bases and J by 8 bases; unmatched bases: 1. The CDR3 is made up of 12 amino acids. CDR3: CASSGGLATQYF. CDR3 nucleotide sequence: TGTGCCAGCAGTGGGGGACTAGCTACGCAGTATTTT.

This chain connects TRBV9 to TRBJ2-5, with TRBD2 as a possible D gene (5 bases). The germline CDR1 and CDR2 sequences are SGDLS and YYNGEE. Trimming removed 0 bases from V and 9 bases from J, with 15 bases in between. The CDR3 runs 14 residues. CDR3 loop: CASSVDSSLRAQYF. Here the CDR3 DNA reads TGTGCCAGCAGCGTAGATTCCTCCCTGAGGGCCCAGTACTTC. Filled out from reference TRBV9 and TRBJ2-5, the complete variable domain reads DSGVTQTPKHLITATGQRVTLRCSPRSGDLSVYWYQQSLDQGLQFLIQYYNGEERAKGNILERFSAQQFPDLHSELNLSSLELGDSALYFCASSVDSSLRAQYFGPGTRLLVL.

The J gene is TRBJ2-1, the V gene TRBV5-5, with TRBD2 as a possible D gene (6 bases). V lost 6 bases and J 7 bases, leaving 17 bases between the germline ends. The CDR3 is made up of 14 amino acids. Germline V CDR1 and CDR2: SGHKS, YYEKEE (reference sequence). The CDR3 loop is CASKGIAVRNEQFF. CDR3 in DNA: TGTGCCAGCAAGGGGATAGCGGTGAGGAATGAGCAGTTCTTC.

DNA for the CDR3: TGTGCCAGTAGTACCCTCGCGGGATCGGGTTCACCCCTCCACTTT. It specifies CASSTLAGSGSPLHF. This sequence joins TRBV19 and TRBJ1-6; D gene unclear. The CDR3 is 15 amino acids. The ends were cut back, 4 bases at V and 9 bases at J, with 16 bases in the middle. Germline-derived CDR1 and CDR2 are LNHDA and SQIVND (reference sequence).

The chain is built from TRBV29-1 and TRBJ2-5; D is ambiguous. The CDR3 spans 12 residues. The V end lost 4 bases, the J end lost 13 bases, and 19 bases lay between the germline ends. Germline CDR1 and CDR2: SQVTM and ANQGSEA. The CDR3 is CSVAWAKSPPYF. DNA of the CDR3: TGCAGCGTTGCATGGGCTAAATCCCCCCCGTACTTC.

The chain is built from TRBV11-2 and TRBJ1-2; the D gene is possibly TRBD1 (6 bases). Germline assignment: CDR1 SGHAT and CDR2 FQNNGV. Trimming removed 1 base from V and 5 bases from J, with 8 bases in between. The CDR3 is made up of 13 amino acids. In nucleotides, the CDR3 is TGTGCCAGCAGCTTAGGAACAGGGTATGGCTACACCTTC. Protein product: CASSLGTGYGYTF.

This chain joins TRBV18 and TRBJ1-1; the D is unclear. Looked up from germline, CDR1 is KGHSH and CDR2 is LQKENI. The germline V and J ends were trimmed by 0 bases and 4 bases, with 15 bases remaining between them. CDR3 length: 16 residues. The CDR3 sequence is CASSPPVPTRFTEAFF. The CDR3 DNA follows: TGTGCCAGCTCACCACCGGTACCAACAAGATTCACTGAAGCTTTCTTT. The full variable domain, completed using reference TRBV18 and TRBJ1-1, is NAGVMQNPRHLVRRRGQEARLRCSPMKGHSHVYWYRQLPEEGLKFMVYLQKENIIDESGMPKERFSAEFPKEGPSILRIQQVVRGDSAAYFCASSPPVPTRFTEAFFGQGTRLTVV.

V is TRBV6-2 or TRBV6-3 and J is TRBJ2-1; TRBD2 matches at 7 bases. Germline assignment: CDR1 MNHEY and CDR2 SVGEGT. The CDR3 totals 14 residues. J lost 11 bases, V lost 6 bases, and 13 bases had no gene match. The CDR3 DNA sequence: TGTGCCAGCAGCATCCGGGACTACCGATTTAAGCAGTTCTTC. Translated, it gives CASSIRDYRFKQFF.